The clone carrying this TCR beta chain showed up just a few times. This record comes from a study of type 1 and type 2 diabetes patients. Study background: Magnetic bead positive selection isolated CD4+ or CD8+ T cells from PBMCs.

PCR was run on genomic DNA. Multiplex PCR with 30 forward and 13 reverse primers amplified the TCR beta CDR3. TCRdb used MiXCR to reprocess the multiplex PCR reads, holding one entry per CDR3 protein. The sample carries about 250,000 distinct CDR3 sequences, roughly 50% recorded once. Germline V gene sequence: CDR1 MNHNS, CDR2 SASEGT. Trimming removed 7 bases from V and 1 base from J, with 15 bases in between. The CDR3 length is 15 residues. Each diabetic donor fulfilled classification criteria for either type 1 or type 2. Roughly 9.8 milliliters of peripheral blood were collected from each participant.

Sample: peripheral blood mononuclear cells (PBMCs). The V and J genes are TRBV6-1 and TRBJ2-3; D possibly corresponds to TRBD2 (5 bases). The receptor comes from a man aged 18 to 35 with type 2 diabetes. The CDR3 protein is CASTPAVLRTDTQYF. CDR3 in DNA: TGTGCCAGCACCCCAGCGGTTTTACGCACAGATACGCAGTATTTT.